This T cell receptor beta chain was sequenced for a study of blood T cell repertoires in COVID-19. Overall study context: Samples taken during acute and convalescent COVID-19 were collected in the United States, Italy and Spain. The analysed material was cDNA or gDNA that came from T cells, B-cell-depleted T cells, or PBMCs.

Germline V gives CDR1 SNHLY, CDR2 FYNNEI. This CDR3 has 15 residues. With V trimmed by 7 bases and J by 2 bases, 5 bases remained unmatched. Authors' data handling: Amplification of reference gene primers was used by the study to estimate nucleated cell counts. The repertoire was sequenced with immunoSEQ multiplex PCR; TCRdb's copy has only in-frame clones and lacks some. The V and J calls and clone size are taken from that table; D and trimming were inferred from the DNA. The profile shows tens of thousands of clones, approximately 85% of them singletons. The source is a man older than 75 with acute or convalescent COVID-19. The sequenced sample was peripheral blood. The V call is TRBV2, the J call TRBJ1-6; 7 positions match TRBD1. CDR3 sequence (DNA): TGTGCCAGCACTGGGCAGGGGGCCTATAATTCACCCCTCCACTTT. Its protein product is CASTGQGAYNSPLHF.